The 29 T cell receptor beta chains listed next were all sequenced from one sample in a study of T cell clonality in common variable immunodeficiency. Points from the study as a whole: Common variable immunodeficiency TCR beta sequences reportedly had fewer deletions and N-nucleotide insertions.

This table comes from immunoSEQ multiplex PCR, and its TCRdb copy is limited to in-frame clones, with some not included. The profile covers around 32,000 clones, none occurring a single time. For these TCRs, the target antigens are not known. Source material: peripheral blood mononuclear cells. All receptors derive from a human donor with common variable immunodeficiency.

The sample holds a few counts of this clone. The sequence runs out 3 residues before the end of the CDR3; the remainder is reconstructed from the germline J gene. The gene calls are TRBV19 and TRBJ2-1; D is undetermined. Germline V lookup: CDR1 LNHDA, CDR2 SQIVND (reference sequence). Between the trimmed V and J ends, which lost 6 bases and 1 base, there was a span of 16 bases. The CDR3 is 16 amino acids. This chain's CDR3 is CASSEAASGSYNEQFF. CDR3 bases read: TGTGCCAGTAGCGAGGCGGCGTCTGGGTCCTACAATGAG.

The covered CDR3 bases are TGTGCCAGCAGGTTGGGCAGGGAGATGAGC. The encoded protein is CASRLGREMS. The entire CDR3 reads CASRLGREMSYTF. This chain joins TRBV2 and TRBJ1-2, with D possibly TRBD1 on 5 matching bases. With the read ending 3 residues before the CDR3 end, the germline J gene is used to fill in that end. From germline, CDR1 is SNHLY and CDR2 FYNNEI. The CDR3 extends over 13 amino acids.

As for this clone: Read data end 3 residues before the CDR3 end; the end is taken from the germline J gene. The chain recombines TRBV7-3 with TRBJ2-3; perhaps TRBD1 as D (5 bases). Germline loops: CDR1 SGHTA, CDR2 FQGTGA. The CDR3 contains 16 residues. V lost 5 bases and J lost 4, with 19 bases in between. The CDR3 bases that were read are TGTGCCAGCAGCCCCCCGTTAGGGGCGAGCGCAGATACG. Translating it yields CASSPPLGASADT. The complete CDR3 sequence is CASSPPLGASADTQYF.

This clone was observed a few times. The sequence runs out 3 residues before the end of the CDR3; the remainder is reconstructed from the germline J gene. This chain connects TRBV19 to TRBJ2-1; 9 nucleotides agree with TRBD2. Germline CDR1 LNHDA, CDR2 SQIVND (reference sequence). The V gene end was trimmed by 2 bases and the J gene end by 6 bases; junction bases not matched to a gene: 5. This CDR3 has 15 residues. The CDR3 sequence is CASSINSGGPNEQFF. CDR3 DNA, as far as it was read: TGTGCCAGTAGTATAAATAGCGGGGGCCCCAATGAG.

CDR3 protein: CASGRRAAGSRDTQYF. Incomplete CDR3 DNA: TGTGCCAGCGGCCGCAGAGCGGCGGGCAGTAGGGATACG. The V gene is TRBV6-2 or TRBV6-3, the J gene TRBJ2-3; weak D call: TRBD2 (5 bases). The sequence runs out 3 residues before the end of the CDR3; the remainder is reconstructed from the germline J gene. V lost 8 bases to trimming and J lost 6 bases, with 24 bases between them. The germline V gene encodes CDR1 MNHEY and CDR2 SVGEGT. This CDR3 comprises 16 residues.

The table lists this clone with many counts. From the germline J gene comes the end of the CDR3, since the read stops 3 residues before it. The chain recombines TRBV20-1 with TRBJ2-5; maybe TRBD1 (6 bases). Trimming removed 0 bases at V and 5 bases at J, with 13 bases between. The length of the CDR3 is 14 residues. Germline V gene data show CDR1 as DFQATT and CDR2 as SNEGSKA (reference sequence). CDR3 bases read: TGCAGTGCTAGAGACAGGGGTGTGGGGGAGACC. Protein product: CSARDRGVGET. The CDR3 in its entirety is CSARDRGVGETQYF.

This clone was detected only a few times. Sequencing ends 3 residues short of the CDR3 end; the germline J gene provides the rest. This sequence joins TRBV5-3 and TRBJ2-7; 8 nucleotides agree with TRBD1. TRBV5-3 is recorded as an ORF, its role being uncertain. This CDR3 comprises 14 residues. Trimming took 4 bases from V and 6 from J; bases not matched to a gene: 9. The sequenced CDR3 bases are TGTGCCAGAAGCACGGGACAGGAATGGCTCGAG. The encoded protein is CARSTGQEWLE. The full-length CDR3 reads as CARSTGQEWLEQYF.

This clone was seen a handful of times. Sequencing ends 3 residues short of the CDR3 end; the germline J gene provides the rest. This chain joins TRBV7-2 and TRBJ1-1; D may be TRBD1 (6 bases). The CDR3 extends over 14 amino acids. V lost 5 bases and J lost 5, with 15 bases in between. Germline CDR1 and CDR2: SGHTA and FQGNSA. CDR3 protein: CASSPYREGTEAFF. CDR3 bases read: TGTGCCAGCAGCCCGTACAGGGAGGGGACTGAA.

This clone has more than one count but fewer than ten. The DNA ends 3 residues before the CDR3 does, and the rest of the CDR3 is filled in from the germline J gene. The genes are TRBV19 and TRBJ1-6; no definite D call. CDR1 is LNHDA, CDR2 SQIVND, per germline (reference sequence). This CDR3 comprises 17 residues. V lost 10 bases and J lost 7, with 26 bases in between. The CDR3 bases that were read are TGTGCCACGCGGCCTGGTGCGACCTTTTGGCGGAATTCACCC. This codes for CATRPGATFWRNSP. The whole CDR3 sequence is CATRPGATFWRNSPLHF. Drawing the rest from reference TRBV19 and TRBJ1-6, the complete variable domain is DGGITQSPKYLFRKEGQNVTLSCEQNLNHDAMYWYRQDPGQGLRLIYYSQIVNDFQKGDIAEGYSVSREKKESFPLTVTSAQKNPTAFYLCATRPGATFWRNSPLHFGNGTRLTVT.

This clone has more than one count but fewer than ten. The CDR3 extends 3 residues past the end of the read, so its final part is completed from the germline J gene. V and J are TRBV2 and TRBJ1-5, with 7 bases fitting TRBD1. The CDR3 has 14 residues. Germline V lookup: CDR1 SNHLY, CDR2 FYNNEI. V shed 6 bases and J 6 bases; nucleotides not matched to a gene: 8. The covered CDR3 bases are TGTGCCAGCAGACTGACGACAGGGACTCAGCCC. It codes for CASRLTTGTQP. The entire CDR3 sequence reads CASRLTTGTQPQHF. Filled out from reference TRBV2 and TRBJ1-5, the complete variable domain reads EPEVTQTPSHQVTQMGQEVILRCVPISNHLYFYWYRQILGQKVEFLVSFYNNEISEKSEIFDDQFSVERPDGSNFTLKIRSTKLEDSAMYFCASRLTTGTQPQHFGDGTRLSIL.

This clone was recorded a few times. The read halts 3 residues ahead of the CDR3 end, with the missing end drawn from the germline J gene. This chain links TRBV6-1 with TRBJ1-2, with D perhaps TRBD1 (5 bases). Trimming took off 3 bases at V and 6 bases at J, with 14 bases between the two ends. Looked up from germline, CDR1 is MNHNS and CDR2 is SASEGT. This CDR3 is built from 14 residues. The CDR3 bases that were read are TGTGCCAGCAGTGAGGGTGGGCGGGGGGATGGC. As protein: CASSEGGRGDG. The whole CDR3 protein reads CASSEGGRGDGYTF.

This clone was seen only a few times. CDR3 bases read: TGTGCCATCAGTGACCCCCGGCGTCAGGATGAG. This gives the protein CAISDPRRQDE. The full-length CDR3 reads as CAISDPRRQDEQFF. The chain joins TRBV10-3 to TRBJ2-1; D is uncertain. The missing CDR3 end, 3 residues past where the read stops, is filled in from the germline J gene. V gave up 3 bases and J gave up 8 bases, with 14 bases separating them. Germline loops: CDR1 ENHRY, CDR2 SYGVKD. The length of the CDR3 is 14 residues.

This clone appeared many times. Read data end 3 residues before the CDR3 end; the end is taken from the germline J gene. This chain connects TRBV7-2 to TRBJ1-6; D gene unclear. Trimming shortened V by 1 base and J by 8 bases, and 6 bases separated the two germline ends. The germline gives CDR1 SGHTA, CDR2 FQGNSA. The CDR3 has 13 amino acids. CDR3: CASSLERDSPLHF. CDR3 DNA, as far as it was read: TGTGCCAGCAGCTTAGAGCGAGATTCACCC.

This clone was counted ten times or more. The read ends 3 residues before the CDR3 terminus; that terminus is restored from the germline J gene. The chain carries TRBV7-2 and TRBJ2-1; 9 positions match TRBD1. Germline assignment: CDR1 SGHTA and CDR2 FQGNSA. Trimming cost V 5 bases and J 8 bases; bases outside gene matches: 10. The CDR3 has 15 residues. The part of the CDR3 DNA that was read is TGTGCCAGCAGCGGGGGACAGGGCGAGGGGGATGAG. Its translation: CASSGGQGEGDE. In full, the CDR3 reads CASSGGQGEGDEQFF.

This clone showed up many times. The CDR3 goes on 3 residues after the read ends, and that part is filled in from the germline J gene. This rearrangement joins TRBV19 to TRBJ2-5; D is undetermined. Trimming shortened V by 4 bases and J by 1 base, and 7 bases separated the two germline ends. The germline CDR1 and CDR2 sequences are LNHDA and SQIVND (reference sequence). The CDR3 runs 13 residues. The CDR3 reads CASSTRIQETQYF. CDR3 DNA, as far as it was read: TGTGCCAGTAGTACTAGGATCCAAGAGACC.

This clone was picked up a small number of times. The DNA ends 3 residues before the CDR3 does, and the rest of the CDR3 is filled in from the germline J gene. The chain recombines TRBV7-9 with TRBJ1-5, with D unresolved. Trimming stripped 1 base from V and 3 bases from J, with 10 bases between. The CDR3 length is 15 residues. Germline CDR1 reads SEHNR; CDR2 reads FQNEAQ (reference sequence). The CDR3 bases that were read are TGTGCCAGCAGCTTAGGCGGCGCCAACAATCAGCCC. Its protein is CASSLGGANNQP. The CDR3 as a whole reads CASSLGGANNQPQHF.

This clone was seen many times. The read halts 3 residues ahead of the CDR3 end, with the missing end drawn from the germline J gene. The chain employs TRBV7-3 and TRBJ2-3; D may match TRBD1 or TRBD2 (6 bases each). Germline lookup yields CDR1 SGHTA and CDR2 FQGTGA. The CDR3 is 13 residues long. With 4 bases removed from V and 8 bases from J, the gap between germline ends came to 13 bases. This CDR3 reads CASSSKEGVTQYF. The DNA read from the CDR3 is TGTGCCAGCAGCTCCAAGGAGGGGGTTACG.

This clone was counted between two and nine times. The missing CDR3 end, 3 residues past where the read stops, is filled in from the germline J gene. The chain has TRBV19 and TRBJ1-2; maybe TRBD1 (5 bases). Germline V gene lookup returns CDR1 LNHDA and CDR2 SQIVND (reference sequence). The CDR3 has 13 amino acids. V lost 5 bases and J lost 7, with 14 bases in between. The CDR3 DNA, read in part, is TGTGCCAGTAGTCCAGGGTTTCTTCTTGGC. Its protein is CASSPGFLLG. The whole CDR3 sequence is CASSPGFLLGYTF.

Details on this clone: The read gets to within 3 residues of the CDR3 end, and the germline J gene fills in the rest. The chain couples TRBV20-1 to TRBJ1-1; TRBD1 matches at 12 bases. Germline values: CDR1 DFQATT, CDR2 SNEGSKA (reference sequence). The length of the CDR3 is 13 residues. The CDR3 bases that were read are TGCAGTGCTCGAGCGGGACAGGGGGCGAAA. Translated: CSARAGQGAK. The full CDR3 reads CSARAGQGAKAFF.

This clone was seen a handful of times. The CDR3: CASRDRGGTDTQYF. The covered CDR3 bases are TGTGCCAGCAGAGACAGGGGAGGGACAGATACG. The chain links TRBV7-9 to TRBJ2-3; TRBD1 is a possible D gene (8 bases). From the germline J gene comes the end of the CDR3, since the read stops 3 residues before it. With 6 bases removed from V and 3 bases from J, the gap between germline ends came to 13 bases. Germline V gene sequence: CDR1 SEHNR, CDR2 FQNEAQ (reference sequence). The CDR3 runs to 14 residues.

This clone was detected many times. The observed sequence ends 3 residues before the CDR3 terminus, with the missing tail filled in from the germline J gene. V gene TRBV19 combines with J gene TRBJ2-1; D is ambiguous. V gave up 0 bases and J gave up 7 bases, with 7 bases separating them. The CDR3 is 13 residues long. From germline, CDR1 is LNHDA and CDR2 SQIVND (reference sequence). The CDR3 loop is CASSIDIYNEQFF. The sequenced part of the CDR3 DNA is TGTGCCAGTAGTATAGATATATATAATGAG.

To note about this clone: The read ends 3 residues early relative to the CDR3; the germline J gene fills the gap. This chain uses TRBV5-1 with TRBJ1-2; D possibly corresponds to TRBD1 (5 bases). The CDR3 is 15 amino acids. The V end lost 3 bases, the J end lost 2 bases, and 14 bases lay between the germline ends. CDR1 and CDR2 from the germline V gene are SGHRS and YFSETQ. CDR3 sequence reads: CASSSLPRGNYGYTF. Partial CDR3 DNA: TGCGCCAGCAGCTCTCTTCCGCGGGGGAACTATGGC.

A few counts support this clone. The read ends 3 residues shy of where the CDR3 ends; the end is completed using the germline J gene. The rearrangement joins TRBV7-8 to TRBJ2-5; D uncertain. Trimming removed 6 bases from V and 5 bases from J, with 7 bases in between. The CDR3 totals 11 residues. CDR1 and CDR2 (germline): SGHVS, FQNEAQ. The CDR3 DNA, read in part, is TGTGCCAGCAGAATCTTGGAGACC. It translates to CASRILET. The full CDR3 reads CASRILETQYF.

Points on this clone: Sequencing ends 3 residues short of the CDR3 end; the germline J gene provides the rest. The chain couples TRBV30 to TRBJ1-2; D uncertain. The CDR3 is 15 amino acids. Germline loops: CDR1 GTSNPN, CDR2 SVGIG (reference sequence). CDR3 residues: CAWRGLGGKSANYTF. The sequenced part of the CDR3 DNA is TGTGCCTGGAGGGGCCTTGGCGGGAAATCAGCAAAC.

CDR3 residues: CASSSPGPYGYTF. The CDR3 bases that were read are TGTGCCAGTAGTAGTCCAGGGCCCTATGGC. J is TRBJ1-2 and V is TRBV19; possibly TRBD1 for D (5 bases). The missing CDR3 end, 3 residues past where the read stops, is filled in from the germline J gene. With 4 bases removed from V and 4 bases from J, the gap between germline ends came to 10 bases. CDR3 length: 13 residues. From germline, CDR1 is LNHDA and CDR2 SQIVND (reference sequence).

The CDR3 bases that were read are TGTGCCAGCAGTGAATACAGTTGGAACACTGAA. Translating it yields CASSEYSWNTE. The entire CDR3 sequence reads CASSEYSWNTEAFF. The chain joins TRBV6-1 to TRBJ1-1; D unclear. The CDR3 extends 3 residues past the end of the read, so its final part is completed from the germline J gene. Deletions cut 2 bases from V and 1 base from J, with 8 bases between. This CDR3 region has 14 residues. Germline V gene data show CDR1 as MNHNS and CDR2 as SASEGT.

This clone was found many times. The junction shows a germline mismatch at one end, possibly a read error. The read gets to within 3 residues of the CDR3 end, and the germline J gene fills in the rest. This chain joins TRBV23-1 and TRBJ2-2; 12 bases agree with TRBD1. TRBV23-1 is identified as an open reading frame with a role that is uncertain. The CDR3 is 20 amino acids. The DNA read from the CDR3 is TGTGCCAGCAGTCAATTTCGCGACCCGGGACAGGGGGCCGAGGCCGGGGAG. It codes for CASSQFRDPGQGAEAGE. The complete CDR3 reads CASSQFRDPGQGAEAGELFF.

This clone was observed a handful of times. The CDR3 end lies 3 residues beyond the end of the read and is filled in from the germline J gene. The chain uses TRBV6-2 or TRBV6-3 and TRBJ1-3; D remains ambiguous. V was clipped by 8 bases and J by 2 bases, with 13 bases between them. Germline CDR1 MNHEY, CDR2 SVGEGT. The CDR3 has 14 residues. The CDR3 sequence: CASCDSPPGNTIYF. CDR3 bases read: TGTGCCAGCTGCGACTCCCCTCCTGGAAACACC.

For this clone: With the read ending 3 residues before the CDR3 end, the germline J gene is used to fill in that end. The chain joins TRBV18 to TRBJ1-1; D is unclear. Looked up from germline, CDR1 is KGHSH and CDR2 is LQKENI. There are 14 residues in the CDR3. Trimming stripped 1 base from V and 4 bases from J, with 10 bases between. The CDR3 loop reads CASSPQTRGTEAFF. The part of the CDR3 DNA that was read is TGTGCCAGCTCACCACAAACCCGAGGCACTGAA.